Reported below is one TCR beta chain. The CDR3 consists of 13 residues. V lost 1 base to trimming and J lost 5 bases, with 9 bases between them. The germline CDR1 and CDR2 sequences are SGHNT and YYREEE (reference sequence). The source of the sample is a study of blood T cell repertoires in COVID-19. Original analysis: From reference gene primer amplification, estimates of nucleated cell counts were derived. The data were produced by immunoSEQ multiplex PCR, yet TCRdb's version contains in-frame clones alone and is incomplete. V and J calls plus clone size are reproduced from that table; the DNA served to infer D and trimming. The profile covers 200,000 to 300,000 clones, with 92% appearing a single time and more than 0.8% taken by the ten largest.

The sample was peripheral blood. The receptor was derived from a man aged 30 to 39 with COVID-19, enrolled during active disease. The chain couples TRBV5-4 to TRBJ2-5; tentative D call: TRBD2 (7 bases). The CDR3 DNA reads TGTGCCAGCAGCTTGAAGGGGGGGGAGACCCAGTACTTC. Residues: CASSLKGGETQYF.